The table lists the clone carrying this TCR beta chain with many counts. Antigen specificity is unknown. Treatment of the sample: skin biopsy from PPD injection site in Mantoux-positive individual. An oligonucleotide containing a UMI was ligated to the 3' end of TCR cDNA. Individuals with a positive Mantoux test gave biopsies from PPD-injected skin. The sample is drawn from a study of naive and memory T cell subsets. Whole-study results and caveats: Far more TCRs reportedly came from tuberculin skin test site biopsies. Higher TCR numbers at tuberculin sites reflect T cell infiltration, per interpretation.

Four PCR rounds used nested alpha and beta constant region primers plus the SP2 primer. TCRdb called the UMI-ligation and nested PCR reads again in MiXCR, with one record for every CDR3 protein. The sample lists 25,000 to 35,000 distinct CDR3 sequences; approximately 6.7% were seen once. The receptor's source is an adult in good health. The source material was skin, sampled from a tuberculin skin test site.

The chain's CDR3 is CSVEGRTDTQYF. CDR3 bases: TGCAGCGTTGAGGGAAGGACAGATACGCAGTATTTT. The gene calls are TRBV29-1 and TRBJ2-3; D gene uncertain. The germline V gene has CDR1 SQVTM and CDR2 ANQGSEA. Trimming cost V 3 bases and J 3 bases, with 7 bases left between them. CDR3 length equals 12 residues.